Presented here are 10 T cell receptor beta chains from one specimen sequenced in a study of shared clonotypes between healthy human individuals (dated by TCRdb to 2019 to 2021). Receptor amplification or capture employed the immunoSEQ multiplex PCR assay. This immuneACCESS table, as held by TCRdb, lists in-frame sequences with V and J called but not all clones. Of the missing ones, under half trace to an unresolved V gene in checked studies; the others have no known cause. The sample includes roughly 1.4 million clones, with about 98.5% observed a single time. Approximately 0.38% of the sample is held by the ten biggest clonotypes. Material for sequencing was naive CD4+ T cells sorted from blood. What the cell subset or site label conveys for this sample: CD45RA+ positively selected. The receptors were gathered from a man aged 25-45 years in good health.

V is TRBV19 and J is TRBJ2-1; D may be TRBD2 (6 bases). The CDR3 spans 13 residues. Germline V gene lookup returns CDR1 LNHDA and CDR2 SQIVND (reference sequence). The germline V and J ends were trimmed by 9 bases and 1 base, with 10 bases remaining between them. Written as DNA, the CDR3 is TGTGCCAGCCGACTAGGATCCTACAATGAGCAGTTCTTC. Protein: CASRLGSYNEQFF.

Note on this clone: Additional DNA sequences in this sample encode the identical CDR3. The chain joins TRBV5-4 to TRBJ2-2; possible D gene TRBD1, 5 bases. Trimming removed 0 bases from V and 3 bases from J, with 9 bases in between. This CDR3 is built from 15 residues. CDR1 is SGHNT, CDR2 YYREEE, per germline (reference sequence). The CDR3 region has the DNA TGTGCCAGCAGCTTGGCCGGCAGGGACACCGGGGAGCTGTTTTTT. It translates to CASSLAGRDTGELFF. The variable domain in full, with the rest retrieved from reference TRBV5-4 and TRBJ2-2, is ETGVTQSPTHLIKTRGQQVTLRCSSQSGHNTVSWYQQALGQGPQFIFQYYREEENGRGNFPPRFSGLQFPNYSSELNVNALELDDSALYLCASSLAGRDTGELFFGEGSRLTVL.

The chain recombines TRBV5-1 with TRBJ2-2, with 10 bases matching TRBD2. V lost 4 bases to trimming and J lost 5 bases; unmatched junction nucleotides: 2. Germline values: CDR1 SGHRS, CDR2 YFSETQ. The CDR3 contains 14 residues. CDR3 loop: CASSKTSGTGELFF. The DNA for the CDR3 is TGCGCCAGCAGCAAGACTAGCGGGACCGGGGAGCTGTTTTTT.

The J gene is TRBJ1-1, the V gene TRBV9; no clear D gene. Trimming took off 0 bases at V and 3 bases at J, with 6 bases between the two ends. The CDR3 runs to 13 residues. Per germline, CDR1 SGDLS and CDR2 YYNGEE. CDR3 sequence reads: CASSVVLDTEAFF. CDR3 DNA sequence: TGTGCCAGCAGCGTAGTTTTAGACACTGAAGCTTTCTTT.

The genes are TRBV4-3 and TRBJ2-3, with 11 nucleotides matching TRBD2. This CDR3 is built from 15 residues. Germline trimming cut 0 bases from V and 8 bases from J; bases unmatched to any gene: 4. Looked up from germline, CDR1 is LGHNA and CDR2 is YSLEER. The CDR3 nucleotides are TGCGCCAGCAGCCAAGAAGCGGGGACTAGCGGTACGCAGTATTTT. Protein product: CASSQEAGTSGTQYF.

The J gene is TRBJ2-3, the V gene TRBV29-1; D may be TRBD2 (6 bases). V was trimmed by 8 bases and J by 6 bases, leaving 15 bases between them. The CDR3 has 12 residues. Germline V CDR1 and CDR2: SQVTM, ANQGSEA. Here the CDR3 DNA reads TGCAGCCCTTACCCGGAGGGGGATACGCAGTATTTT. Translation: CSPYPEGDTQYF.

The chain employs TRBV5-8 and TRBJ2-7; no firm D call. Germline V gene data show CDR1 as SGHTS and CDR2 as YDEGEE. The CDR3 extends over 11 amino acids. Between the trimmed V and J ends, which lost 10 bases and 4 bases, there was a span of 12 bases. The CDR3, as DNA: TGTGCCCCGGGCAGATCTTACGAGCAGTACTTC. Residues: CAPGRSYEQYF.

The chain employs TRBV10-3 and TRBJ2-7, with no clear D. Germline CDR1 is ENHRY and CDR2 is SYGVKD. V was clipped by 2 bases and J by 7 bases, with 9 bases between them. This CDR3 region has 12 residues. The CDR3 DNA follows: TGTGCCATCAGTGAGGAGGTAGCTGAGCAGTACTTC. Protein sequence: CAISEEVAEQYF.

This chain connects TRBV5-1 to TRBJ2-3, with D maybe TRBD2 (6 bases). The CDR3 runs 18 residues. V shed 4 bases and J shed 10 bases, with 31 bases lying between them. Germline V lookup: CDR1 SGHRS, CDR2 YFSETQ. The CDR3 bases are TGCGCCAGCAGCGGGACTTCAGAGACCGGGGAGCGTCCTCCGGCGCAGTATTTT. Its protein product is CASSGTSETGERPPAQYF.

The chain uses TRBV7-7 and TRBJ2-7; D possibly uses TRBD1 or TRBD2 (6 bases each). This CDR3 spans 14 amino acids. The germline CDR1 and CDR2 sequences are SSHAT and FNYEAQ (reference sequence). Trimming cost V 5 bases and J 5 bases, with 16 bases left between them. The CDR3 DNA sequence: TGTGCCAGCAGCCCGGGGGCCTGGGTTAACGAGCAGTACTTC. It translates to CASSPGAWVNEQYF.